This T cell receptor beta chain originates from a study of cytomegalovirus exposure and HLA in healthy donors. This clone was detected only a few times. It was with 60 Vbeta and 13 Jbeta primers that the PCR ran. This table comes from immunoSEQ multiplex PCR, and its TCRdb copy is limited to in-frame clones, with some not included. The data show 35,000 to 40,000 clones, 45% to 55% seen once. This clonotype was sampled from a woman in her thirties or forties in good health and CMV-seropositive. Sequencing was performed on PBMCs.

The CDR3 loop is CASSYGEGTGELFF. The CDR3 DNA follows: TGTGCCAGCAGTTACGGGGAGGGGACCGGGGAGCTGTTTTTT. J is TRBJ2-2 and V is TRBV6-5, with 7 nucleotides matching TRBD2. The CDR3 runs 14 residues. Germline CDR1 is MNHEY and CDR2 is SVGAGI. Trimming removed 2 bases from V and 5 bases from J; junction bases left unmatched: 2.